A single sample is the source of the 8 T cell receptor beta chains below, sequenced in a study of control samples from healthy donors and cancer patients. Clones were sequenced by immunoSEQ multiplex PCR, and TCRdb holds only the in-frame ones, with some missing. The table shows tens of thousands of clones, with roughly 92% occurring only once. Sequencing input: blood. Receptors originate from a man aged 25-40 years in good health.

The V call is TRBV6-4, the J call TRBJ2-2; TRBD2 matches 14 bases. Germline lookup yields CDR1 MRHNA and CDR2 SNTAGT. The CDR3 has 17 amino acids. Germline trimming cut 4 bases from V and 4 bases from J; bases unmatched to any gene: 5. This CDR3 is CASSATSGGASTGELFF. Here the CDR3 DNA reads TGTGCCAGCAGTGCGACTAGCGGGGGGGCCAGCACCGGGGAGCTGTTTTTT.

V is TRBV27 and J is TRBJ2-7; D not certain. This CDR3 spans 13 amino acids. Trimming stripped 6 bases from V and 1 base from J, with 10 bases between. The germline V gene has CDR1 MNHEY and CDR2 SMNVEV (reference sequence). DNA of the CDR3: TGTGCCAGCAGCCCAACCGAATCCTACGAGCAGTACTTC. Protein sequence: CASSPTESYEQYF.

The V and J genes are TRBV5-1 and TRBJ2-5, with 13 nucleotides matching TRBD2. The CDR3 contains 17 residues. V was clipped by 0 bases and J by 2 bases; unmatched bases: 4. Germline CDR1 is SGHRS and CDR2 is YFSETQ. The CDR3, as DNA: TGCGCCAGCAGCTTGGGACTAGCGGGGGGAACACAAGAGACCCAGTACTTC. It encodes CASSLGLAGGTQETQYF.

This rearrangement joins TRBV7-2 to TRBJ2-5; D gene unclear. V dropped 4 bases and J dropped 8 bases, with 23 bases sitting between them. The CDR3 covers 16 residues. Germline lookup yields CDR1 SGHTA and CDR2 FQGNSA. Here the CDR3 DNA reads TGTGCCAGCAGCTCACATGAACCGGCGTCCCAAAGCACCCAGTACTTC. It translates to CASSSHEPASQSTQYF.

The V gene is TRBV18, the J gene TRBJ1-2; D not resolved. Germline CDR1 is KGHSH and CDR2 is LQKENI. CDR3 length: 15 amino acids. Trimming removed 5 bases from V and 2 bases from J, with 15 bases in between. The CDR3 spells CASSAGPGPNYGYTF. CDR3 DNA: TGTGCCAGCTCAGCTGGACCAGGACCCAACTATGGCTACACCTTC.

This chain connects TRBV3-1 (or the pseudogene TRBV3-2) to TRBJ1-1; D gene ambiguous. V gave up 1 base and J gave up 2 bases, with 11 bases separating them. CDR1 is LGHDT, CDR2 YNNKEL, per germline (reference sequence). The CDR3 is made up of 15 amino acids. The CDR3 DNA reads as TGTGCCAGCAGCCAAGTCGTTGCTGGTAACACTGAAGCTTTCTTT. It codes for CASSQVVAGNTEAFF.

CDR3 sequence (DNA): TGTGCCACCAGTGATTACCCGACAGGGTCGGGCACCGGGGAGCTGTTTTTT. Protein: CATSDYPTGSGTGELFF. V usage is TRBV24-1 and J usage is TRBJ2-2; 7 bases match TRBD1. The junction had 9 bases not matched to a gene; V was cut back by 2 bases and J by 4 bases. This CDR3 is 17 amino acids long. Germline V gene lookup returns CDR1 KGHDR and CDR2 SFDVKD.

The chain couples TRBV30 to TRBJ1-2; unclear D gene. Germline CDR1 and CDR2: GTSNPN and SVGIG (reference sequence). Deletions cut 2 bases from V and 3 bases from J, with 28 bases between. The CDR3 runs 19 residues. The CDR3 DNA follows: TGTGCCTGGAGTCAAGTATATGTATTCGGGGAGGAGGTGGACTATGGCTACACCTTC. Encoded protein: CAWSQVYVFGEEVDYGYTF.